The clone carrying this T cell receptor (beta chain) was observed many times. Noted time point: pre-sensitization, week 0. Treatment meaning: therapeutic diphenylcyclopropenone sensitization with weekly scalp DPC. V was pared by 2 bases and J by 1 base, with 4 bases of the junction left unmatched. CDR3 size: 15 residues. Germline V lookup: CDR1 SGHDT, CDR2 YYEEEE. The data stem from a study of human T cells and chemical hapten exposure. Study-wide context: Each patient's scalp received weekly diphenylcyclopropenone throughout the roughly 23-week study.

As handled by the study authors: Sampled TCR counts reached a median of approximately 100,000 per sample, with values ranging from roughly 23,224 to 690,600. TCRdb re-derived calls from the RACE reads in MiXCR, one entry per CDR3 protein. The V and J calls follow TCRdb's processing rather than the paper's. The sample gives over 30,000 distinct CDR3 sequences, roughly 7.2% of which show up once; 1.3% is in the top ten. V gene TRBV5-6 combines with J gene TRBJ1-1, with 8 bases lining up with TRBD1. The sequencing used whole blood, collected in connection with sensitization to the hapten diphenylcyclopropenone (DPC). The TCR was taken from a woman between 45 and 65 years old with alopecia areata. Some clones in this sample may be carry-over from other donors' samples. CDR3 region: CASSLPDRGNTEAFF. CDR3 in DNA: TGTGCCAGCAGCTTACCAGACAGGGGGAACACTGAAGCTTTCTTT.